A single T cell receptor beta chain is shown here with its context. Trimming took 5 bases from V and 6 from J; bases not matched to a gene: 16. Germline CDR1 and CDR2: MDHEN and SYDVKM. The CDR3 has 18 residues. Authors' data handling: Reference gene primer amplification yielded estimated nucleated cell counts. TCRdb's copy holds only in-frame clones and misses some; the assay was immunoSEQ multiplex PCR. For V, J and clone size, that table is used; D and trimming come from the DNA. The table includes approximately 290,000 clones, around 82% detected once. These data are taken from a study of blood T cell repertoires in COVID-19. As for the study in general: There were acute and convalescent COVID-19 samples, and they came from the United States, Italy and Spain.

The gene calls are TRBV28 and TRBJ2-3, with TRBD2 identical over 11 bases. This receptor was obtained from a person aged 70 to 80 with COVID-19, enrolled during active disease. Sample: peripheral blood. This chain's CDR3 is CASSPSTSGVARGDTQYF. DNA for the CDR3: TGTGCCAGCAGTCCGTCGACTAGCGGGGTCGCCCGTGGCGATACGCAGTATTTT.